What follows describes a single T cell receptor beta chain. The antigen is undetermined. Healthy bone marrow donors made up the cohort. Primers included in the PCR were 60 Vbeta and 13 Jbeta primers. Assay used: immunoSEQ multiplex PCR; TCRdb lists only in-frame clones, some missing. Here the sample spans under 150,000 clones, over 70% being singletons. The entry originates in a study of cytomegalovirus exposure and HLA in healthy donors. Study-level results: The authors assumed roughly uniform sequencing depth across donors for presence/absence analyses. The classifier was said to identify cytomegalovirus status with high specificity and sensitivity. The authors reported that TCR beta sequences could predict HLA-A and HLA-B alleles. These predictions were accurate for most subjects in the first cohort.

CDR3 length equals 15 residues. Germline V gene lookup returns CDR1 MDHEN and CDR2 SYDVKM. V lost 6 bases, J lost 0 bases, and 4 bases stayed unmatched. Sequenced sample: PBMCs. The chain has TRBV28 and TRBJ1-4; 7 bases are a match to TRBD1. The TCR sequence derives from a woman between 40 and 50 years old in good health and CMV-seronegative. CDR3 bases: TGTGCCAGCAGCCTGGGGACAGCAACTAATGAAAAACTGTTTTTT. Its translation is CASSLGTATNEKLFF.